This record looks at one T cell receptor beta chain sequence and its context. Each CDR3 protein gets one entry after TCRdb re-called the RT-PCR reads with MiXCR. The table has under 200,000 distinct CDR3 sequences, 12% seen once. This sample is drawn from a study of response to subunit inactivated influenza vaccine. Germline V gene data show CDR1 as SGHRS and CDR2 as YFSETQ. The CDR3 has 15 amino acids. V trimming: 4 bases; J trimming: 0 bases; junction bases outside the gene matches: 3. These sequences were also reported in another study, on T cells expressing NK-cell markers. That source reports: 5'RACE template switching with UMIs generated TCR beta cDNA.

This chain uses TRBV5-1 with TRBJ1-4; TRBD1 matches 7 bases. Sequenced material: CD8+ T cells sorted from PBMCs, taken roughly 12 days after vaccination. The source is a man in his fifties or sixties who received an inactivated influenza vaccine. The CDR3 region is CASSPGQATNEKLFF. CDR3 nucleotide sequence: TGCGCCAGCAGCCCAGGACAGGCAACTAATGAAAAACTGTTTTTT.